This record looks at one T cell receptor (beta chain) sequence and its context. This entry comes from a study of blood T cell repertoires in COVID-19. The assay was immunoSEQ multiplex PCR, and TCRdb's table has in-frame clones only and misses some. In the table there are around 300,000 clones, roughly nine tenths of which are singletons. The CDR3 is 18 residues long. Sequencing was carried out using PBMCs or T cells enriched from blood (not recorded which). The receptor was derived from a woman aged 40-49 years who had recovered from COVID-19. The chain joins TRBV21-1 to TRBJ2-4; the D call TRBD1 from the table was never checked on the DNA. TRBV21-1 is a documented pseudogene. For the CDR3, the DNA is TGTGCCAGCAGCAAAGAGGCCAGGGGAATGTTAGCCAAAAACATTCAGTACTTC. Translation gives CASSKEARGMLAKNIQYF.